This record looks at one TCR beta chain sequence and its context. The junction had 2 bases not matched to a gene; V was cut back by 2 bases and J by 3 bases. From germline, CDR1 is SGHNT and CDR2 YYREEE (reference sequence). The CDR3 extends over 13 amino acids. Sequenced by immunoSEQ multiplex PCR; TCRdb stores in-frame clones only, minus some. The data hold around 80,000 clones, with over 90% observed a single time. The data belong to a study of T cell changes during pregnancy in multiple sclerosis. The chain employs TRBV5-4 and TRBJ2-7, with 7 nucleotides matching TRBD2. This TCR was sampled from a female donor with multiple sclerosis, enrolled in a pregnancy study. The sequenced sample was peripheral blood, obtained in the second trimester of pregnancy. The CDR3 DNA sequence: TGTGCCAGCAGCTTTGGGACTAACTACGAGCAGTACTTC. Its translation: CASSFGTNYEQYF. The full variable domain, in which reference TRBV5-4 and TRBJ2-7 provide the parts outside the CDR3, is ETGVTQSPTHLIKTRGQQVTLRCSSQSGHNTVSWYQQALGQGPQFIFQYYREEENGRGNFPPRFSGLQFPNYSSELNVNALELDDSALYLCASSFGTNYEQYFGPGTRLTVT.